This entry concerns a single T cell receptor (beta chain). Antigen: not known. The sample is drawn from a study of vaccination effects on CD4 cells after COVID-19. At the level of the study: There were three convalescent patients sampled both early and late after vaccination.

Sequencing in the ViraFEST assay came after antigen-specific CD4+ T cells had been expanded with viral peptide pools, which were used to stimulate PBMC. Researchers isolated CD4+ T cells once roughly ten days of culture had elapsed. By PCR, the person was confirmed to have had SARS-CoV-2 infection between March and December 2020. Two-dose vaccination with either BNT162b2 or mRNA-1273 was given to the participants. Researchers reported culturing over 1.5 million PBMC in each well, adding 8 to 10 IU/ml IL-2 and roughly 10 ug/ml peptides. The germline V gene encodes CDR1 SGHRS and CDR2 YFSETQ. The CDR3 length is 13 residues. Trimming took 0 bases from V and 8 from J, leaving 11 bases between them. Produced via immunoSEQ multiplex PCR; TCRdb's table is partial and in-frame only. The sample yields some 17,000 clones, over 65% seen once.

The chain couples TRBV5-1 to TRBJ1-2; D possibly corresponds to TRBD1 (5 bases). The receptor was derived from a human donor who had a prior SARS-CoV-2 infection. The sample was CD4+ T cells from PBMCs cultured with SARS-CoV-2 spike peptides, taken after COVID-19 vaccination. The DNA for the CDR3 is TGCGCCAGCAGCTTGGCCGGGGGGTCGGGCTACACCTTC. Amino acids: CASSLAGGSGYTF.